These 3 T cell receptor beta chains were all obtained from the same sample, sequenced in a study of blood T cell repertoires in COVID-19. Assay used: immunoSEQ multiplex PCR; TCRdb lists only in-frame clones, some missing. In the table there are under 65,000 clones, more than 65% of which are singletons. Material: peripheral blood. All receptors come from an older woman with acute or convalescent COVID-19.

V usage is TRBV6-5 and J usage is TRBJ1-1; D is ambiguous. The CDR3 covers 12 residues. CDR1 MNHEY and CDR2 SVGAGI come from the germline V gene. The V gene lost 4 bases and the J gene lost 12 bases, with 15 bases spanning the gap. The CDR3 region has the DNA TGTGCCAGCAGTTGGGCCCGGGATGTACCTTTCTTT. It codes for CASSWARDVPFF.

This chain uses TRBV3-1 (or the pseudogene TRBV3-2) with TRBJ1-2, with TRBD1 matching over 11 bases. Trimming cost V 4 bases and J 3 bases; bases outside gene matches: 10. This CDR3 spans 17 amino acids. Germline V lookup: CDR1 LGHDT, CDR2 YNNKEL (reference sequence). CDR3 in amino acids: CASSRTRDRGVDYGYTF. In nucleotides, the CDR3 is TGTGCCAGCAGCCGAACCCGGGACAGGGGGGTAGACTATGGCTACACCTTC.

This clone has more than one count but fewer than ten. The J gene is TRBJ2-2, the V gene TRBV15; a weak D match, TRBD2 (5 bases). The CDR3 sequence is 13 residues long. V was trimmed by 6 bases and J by 4 bases, leaving 9 bases between them. Per the germline V gene, CDR1 is LNHNV and CDR2 is YYDKDF (reference sequence). The CDR3 bases are TGTGCCACCAGGCCTAGCCGCACCGGGGAGCTGTTTTTT. This sequence encodes CATRPSRTGELFF.